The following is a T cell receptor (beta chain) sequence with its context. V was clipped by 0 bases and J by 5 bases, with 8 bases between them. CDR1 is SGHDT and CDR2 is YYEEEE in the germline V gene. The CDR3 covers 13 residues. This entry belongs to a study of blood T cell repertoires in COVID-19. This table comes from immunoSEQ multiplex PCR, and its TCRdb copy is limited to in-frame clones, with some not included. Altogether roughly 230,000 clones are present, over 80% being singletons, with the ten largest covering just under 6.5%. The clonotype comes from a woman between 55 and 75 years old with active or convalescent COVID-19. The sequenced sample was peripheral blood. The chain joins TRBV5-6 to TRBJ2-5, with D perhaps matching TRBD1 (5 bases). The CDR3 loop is CASSLVGRETQYF. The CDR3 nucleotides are TGTGCCAGCAGCTTGGTGGGGCGGGAGACCCAGTACTTC.